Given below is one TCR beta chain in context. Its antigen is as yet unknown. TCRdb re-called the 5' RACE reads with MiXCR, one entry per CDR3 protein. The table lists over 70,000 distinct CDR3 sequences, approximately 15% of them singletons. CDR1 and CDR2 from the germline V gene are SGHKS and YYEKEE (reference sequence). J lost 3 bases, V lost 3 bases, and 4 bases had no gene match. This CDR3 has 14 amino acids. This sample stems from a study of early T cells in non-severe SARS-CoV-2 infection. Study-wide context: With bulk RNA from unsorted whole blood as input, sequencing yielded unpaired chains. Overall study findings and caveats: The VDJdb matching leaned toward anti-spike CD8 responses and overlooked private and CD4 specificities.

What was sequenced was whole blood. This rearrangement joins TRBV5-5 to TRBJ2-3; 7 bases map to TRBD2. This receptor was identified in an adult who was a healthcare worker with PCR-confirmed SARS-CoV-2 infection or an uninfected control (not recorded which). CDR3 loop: CASSSLGGTDTQYF. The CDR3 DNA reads TGTGCCAGCAGCTCATTGGGGGGGACAGATACGCAGTATTTT.